One sample yielded the 4 T cell receptor beta chains listed below, sequenced in a study of cytomegalovirus exposure and HLA in healthy donors. With 60 Vbeta and 13 Jbeta primers, the PCR was carried out. Assay: immunoSEQ multiplex PCR; the TCRdb copy retains only in-frame clones and omits some. Of more than 110,000 clones in the sample, 80% were seen once. The source material was PBMCs. These receptors were taken from a male donor in good health and CMV-seropositive.

This clone was observed a handful of times. The CDR3: CSVTGTGALYSSTDTQYF. The DNA for the CDR3 is TGCAGCGTGACCGGGACAGGGGCGTTATACTCTAGCACAGATACGCAGTATTTT. V is TRBV29-1 and J is TRBJ2-3, with 10 nucleotides matching TRBD1. CDR3 length equals 18 residues. The germline V gene has CDR1 SQVTM and CDR2 ANQGSEA. The V gene end was trimmed by 6 bases and the J gene end by 0 bases; junction bases not matched to a gene: 15.

The rearrangement uses TRBV6-5 and TRBJ1-5; D perhaps matches TRBD1 (5 bases). V lost 2 bases, J lost 1 base, and 9 bases lay in between. The CDR3 has 15 amino acids. CDR1 is MNHEY, CDR2 SVGAGI, per germline. The CDR3 DNA reads as TGTGCCAGCAGTTACAGTCGGGGGAGCAATCAGCCCCAGCATTTT. The encoded protein is CASSYSRGSNQPQHF.

This rearrangement joins TRBV27 to TRBJ2-5; 8 bases fit TRBD2. The CDR3 extends over 15 amino acids. Trimming removed 2 bases from V and 6 bases from J; junction bases left unmatched: 8. Germline-derived CDR1 and CDR2 are MNHEY and SMNVEV (reference sequence). CDR3 amino acids: CASSLAAGGIKTQYF. The CDR3 region has the DNA TGTGCCAGCAGTTTAGCGGCGGGAGGCATAAAGACCCAGTACTTC.

As DNA, the CDR3 is TGCGCCAGCAGCCAAGCCGGCCCCGGCCGGGTTGAGCAGTTCTTC. Translating gives CASSQAGPGRVEQFF. The chain recombines TRBV4-1 with TRBJ2-1; the D is unclear. V was pared by 1 base and J by 9 bases, with 16 bases between. Germline-derived CDR1 and CDR2 are MGHRA and YSYEKL. The CDR3 totals 15 residues.